This T cell receptor beta chain was found in a study of blood T cell repertoires in COVID-19. TCRdb's table, derived via immunoSEQ multiplex PCR, lists solely in-frame clones and lacks some. The sample yields around 230,000 clones, 82% seen once. The count of this clone is one. The V segment lost 4 bases and the J segment 9 bases; nucleotides outside the gene matches: 8. This CDR3 is built from 14 residues. CDR1 LGHDT and CDR2 YNNKEL come from the germline V gene (reference sequence). The chain carries TRBV3-1 (or the pseudogene TRBV3-2) and TRBJ2-1; 8 bases fit TRBD2. The source is a woman aged 55 to 70 with active or convalescent COVID-19. The sample consisted of peripheral blood. DNA of the CDR3: TGTGCCAGCAGCCCGAGACTAGCGTCAGGTGAGCAGTTCTTC. This sequence encodes CASSPRLASGEQFF.